The rows below give T cell receptor beta chains drawn from one sample of a study of tumor-infiltrating lymphocytes in localized non-small cell lung cancer. Here immunoSEQ multiplex PCR was the method, and the copy in TCRdb shows in-frame clones only, minus some. The sample holds 20,000 to 25,000 clones, 50% to 80% seen once. The material sequenced was lung tumor tissue. The receptors were gathered from a human donor with non-small cell lung cancer. Each CDR3 is given without its conserved first and last residue. The order of the fields is V gene, CDR3 protein.

TRBV10-3	AISESTGAWGYT
TRBV4-2	ASSQDRGDGANVLT
TRBV19	ASSTDMNQETQY
TRBV18	ASSLDLPYEQY
TRBV7-9	AGDSGYT
TRBV7-3	ASSLNSFPDTQY
TRBV30	AWGQGSSGANVLT
TRBV2	ASTQSGVGQPQH
TRBV19	ASSTPFGGRGETQY
TRBV2	ASSDGGTTEAF
TRBV28	ASSFAGVALYEQY
TRBV2	ASRSQGNTEAF
TRBV7-2	ASSLTGGTDTQY
TRBV7-9	ASSPRLGGTEAF
TRBV27	ASSFLRTGGNYEQY
TRBV7-9	ASSNTGSSYNEQF
TRBV12-5	ASGSSGLAFGDEQF
TRBV6-1	ASQSQGWYEQY
TRBV14	ASSQVGPASGNTIY
TRBV9	ASSPSGAYEQY
TRBV14	ASSQNFETQY
TRBV5-5	ASSLDTWNTEAF
TRBV6-5	ASSFYSTGYEQY
TRBV30	AWSIKAGVRYNEQF
TRBV7-9	ASSWGKSSPSYEQY
TRBV6-1	ASSEMWGVTEAF
TRBV2	ASKSETESYEQY
TRBV6-1	ASSYSGRAYEQY
TRBV5-1	ASSSGQGNTEAF
TRBV6-1	ASRTDRGSYNEQF
TRBV5-1	ASSAWTGSETQY
TRBV19	ASRTGVDQPQH
TRBV9	ASSEGDRGGNQPQH
TRBV27	ASRLGQGYTQPQH
TRBV6-5	ASSYPRVQAYEQY
TRBV27	ASSPTGYSGNTIY
TRBV2	ASSEARRFPGEQF
TRBV10-3	ATEGGQNIQY
TRBV5-1	ASSGGGTSGIYEQY
TRBV19	ASGNTHQETQY
TRBV29-1	SVHSNEQF
TRBV7-9	ASSRDGWNTEAF
TRBV18	ASETGGRETQY